This T cell receptor (beta chain) was documented in a study of cytomegalovirus exposure and HLA in healthy donors. Across the study: The approximately 670 first-cohort repertoires shared a platform with the approximately 110 validation repertoires, as reported in a later analysis.

Sequenced by immunoSEQ multiplex PCR; TCRdb stores in-frame clones only, minus some. The data contain around 56,000 clones, 93% of them singletons. Germline assignment: CDR1 SGHRS and CDR2 YFSETQ. This CDR3 spans 15 amino acids. V was clipped by 4 bases and J by 0 bases; unmatched bases: 3. Turning to this clone: Its antigen is not known.

Study-wide results and caveats: For most TCR sequences rarity was the rule, although some public TCRs occurred in many donors. Among the CMV-associated chains, three were confirmed in vitro as specific for CMV antigens. Both high specificity and high sensitivity reportedly marked the classifier's diagnosis of cytomegalovirus status.

The chain combines TRBV5-1 with TRBJ2-1; TRBD1 matches at 8 bases. The sample comprised PBMCs. The sequence was obtained from a woman aged 18-29 years in good health and CMV-seropositive. The CDR3: CASSAGTGSYNEQFF. CDR3 nucleotide sequence: TGCGCCAGCAGCGCCGGGACAGGCTCCTACAATGAGCAGTTCTTC.